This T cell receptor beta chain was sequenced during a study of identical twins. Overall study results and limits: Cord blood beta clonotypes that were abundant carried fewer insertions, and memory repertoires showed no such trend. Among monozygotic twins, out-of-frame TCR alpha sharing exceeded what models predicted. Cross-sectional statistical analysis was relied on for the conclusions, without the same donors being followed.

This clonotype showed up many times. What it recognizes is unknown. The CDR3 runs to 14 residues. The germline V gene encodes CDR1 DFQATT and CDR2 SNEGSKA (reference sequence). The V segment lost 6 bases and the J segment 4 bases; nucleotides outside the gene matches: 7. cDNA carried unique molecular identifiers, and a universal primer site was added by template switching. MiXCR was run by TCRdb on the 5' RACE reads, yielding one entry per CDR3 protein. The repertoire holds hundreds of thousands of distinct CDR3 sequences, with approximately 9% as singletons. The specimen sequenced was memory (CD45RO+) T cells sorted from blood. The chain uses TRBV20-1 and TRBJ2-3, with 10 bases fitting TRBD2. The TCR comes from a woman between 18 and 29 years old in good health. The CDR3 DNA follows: TGCAGTGCCCAAGCGGGAGGGAGCCCAGATACGCAGTATTTT. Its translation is CSAQAGGSPDTQYF.